This paragraph covers one T cell receptor (beta chain) sequence. What it recognizes is unknown. Thyroid surgery took place with no prior treatment in any patient. V was pared by 0 bases and J by 3 bases, with 12 bases between. Germline V gene sequence: CDR1 DFQATT, CDR2 SNEGSKA (reference sequence). The CDR3 length is 14 residues. This sample stems from a study of metastatic and nonmetastatic thyroid tumors. Study at large: Blood and tumor or nodule tissue repertoires from malignant and benign thyroid patients were compared. Study findings and constraints: The study reportedly found significantly higher TCR beta diversity in malignant thyroid tumors than benign nodules, in blood and tumor.

In the original processing: Researchers built a distant-metastasis classifier for papillary thyroid cancer that drew on CDR3 differences across clinicopathological groups. TCRdb re-called clones via MiXCR from the PCR reads. For this entry, the V and J calls and clone size follow TCRdb and not the study's own pipeline. This sample yields some 33,000 clones, of which 20% to 25% are seen a single time; less than 4% belongs to the top ten. The chain uses TRBV20-1 and TRBJ2-7; a weak D match, TRBD1 (6 bases). What was sequenced was tumor tissue. The TCR originated in a male donor with papillary thyroid cancer or a benign thyroid nodule (not recorded which). Some clones in this sample may be carry-over from other donors' samples. The CDR3 spells CSARDPTGYYEQYF. CDR3 DNA: TGCAGTGCTAGAGATCCGACAGGCTACTACGAGCAGTACTTC.